What follows are 20 T cell receptor beta chains derived from one specimen sequenced in a study of T cell clonotyping in hematopoietic cell transplantation (dated by TCRdb to about 2021). Receptor amplification or capture employed the immunoSEQ multiplex PCR assay. What TCRdb holds here is the immuneACCESS table cut down to in-frame rearrangements. Part of the clones is not present; checked against another copy, under half of the missing clones reflect an unresolved V gene, and the others are unexplained. Within this sample are nearly 70,000 clones, with around 94% of them counted one time only. 1.5% to 2% of the sample is taken by the ten largest. Input material: peripheral blood mononuclear cells. The receptors stem from a man aged 50-60 years in good health. Some clones in this sample may be carry-over from other donors' samples.

This clone came up once. The rearrangement uses TRBV7-2 and TRBJ2-5; D ambiguous. From germline, CDR1 is SGHTA and CDR2 FQGNSA. The CDR3 contains 12 residues. V lost 8 bases and J lost 1, with 8 bases in between. CDR3 sequence reads: CASDKGQETQYF. CDR3 in DNA: TGTGCCAGCGACAAAGGCCAAGAGACCCAGTACTTC.

The chain recombines TRBV29-1 with TRBJ2-7; perhaps TRBD1 as D (5 bases). The length of the CDR3 is 13 residues. Germline V gene sequence: CDR1 SQVTM, CDR2 ANQGSEA. Trimming cost V 7 bases and J 4 bases, with 17 bases left between them. CDR3 protein: CSGSKGRSYEQYF. CDR3 in DNA: TGCAGCGGGTCTAAGGGGCGATCTTACGAGCAGTACTTC.

In its sample, this clone was seen a few times. The chain is built from TRBV5-1 and TRBJ1-1; D is ambiguous. V was cut by 5 bases and J by 2 bases, with 13 bases left in between. The CDR3 contains 14 residues. Germline values: CDR1 SGHRS, CDR2 YFSETQ. As DNA, the CDR3 is TGCGCCAGCAGGAAGGATTGGGAAAACACTGAAGCTTTCTTT. Its translation is CASRKDWENTEAFF.

V is TRBV10-3 and J is TRBJ1-1, with D unresolved. CDR3 length: 14 residues. The V and J ends lost 2 bases and 4 bases respectively, with 11 bases between them. Germline CDR1 and CDR2: ENHRY and SYGVKD. The DNA of the CDR3 is TGTGCCATCAGTGAGCAGGCGGTGACCACTGAAGCTTTCTTT. Translated: CAISEQAVTTEAFF.

This clone was counted once. The V call is TRBV11-2, the J call TRBJ2-7; 7 bases agree with TRBD1. The V gene end was trimmed by 3 bases and the J gene end by 4 bases; junction bases not matched to a gene: 6. The CDR3 runs to 14 residues. The V gene's germline CDR1 is SGHAT and CDR2 FQNNGV. In DNA, the CDR3 is TGTGCCAGCAGCTTCAGGACAGGCCCATACGAGCAGTACTTC. Its protein product is CASSFRTGPYEQYF.

CDR3 nucleotides: TGTGCCATCGGACAGGGGGAAGAGACCCAGTACTTC. Translation: CAIGQGEETQYF. The chain employs TRBV2 and TRBJ2-5; 10 bases align to TRBD1. Looked up from germline, CDR1 is SNHLY and CDR2 is FYNNEI. Germline trimming cut 10 bases from V and 3 bases from J; bases unmatched to any gene: 2. This CDR3 region has 12 residues.

V is TRBV7-9 and J is TRBJ2-3; D possibly matches TRBD1 or TRBD2 (5 bases each). Trimming took off 2 bases at V and 2 bases at J, with 14 bases between the two ends. Germline assignment: CDR1 SEHNR and CDR2 FQNEAQ (reference sequence). CDR3 length: 16 residues. CDR3 sequence: CASSLKVTGTTDTQYF. The DNA of the CDR3 is TGTGCCAGCAGCTTAAAGGTGACGGGGACCACAGATACGCAGTATTTT.

V usage is TRBV6-1 and J usage is TRBJ1-2, with TRBD1 as a possible D gene (5 bases). V lost 8 bases, J lost 5 bases, and 15 bases lay in between. This CDR3 spans 13 amino acids. Per germline, CDR1 MNHNS and CDR2 SASEGT. The CDR3 DNA follows: TGTGCCAGCTTCGAGCCGGAGGGGTATGGCTACACCTTC. Amino acids: CASFEPEGYGYTF.

The gene calls are TRBV5-1 and TRBJ1-5, with 7 bases identical to TRBD1. The trim removed 5 bases at V and 6 bases at J, leaving 11 bases unmatched. Per the germline V gene, CDR1 is SGHRS and CDR2 is YFSETQ. The CDR3 contains 15 residues. The CDR3 DNA follows: TGCGCCAGCAGTCCGGAGGGAGGGGGCGGTCAGCCCCAGCATTTT. This codes for CASSPEGGGGQPQHF.

This chain uses TRBV4-3 with TRBJ2-1; 10 bases align to TRBD2. The CDR3 runs 16 residues. Germline CDR1 reads LGHNA; CDR2 reads YSLEER. Germline trimming cut 2 bases from V and 8 bases from J; bases unmatched to any gene: 9. The CDR3 spells CASSQTLAGEGDEQFF. Here the CDR3 DNA reads TGCGCCAGCAGCCAAACGCTAGCGGGAGAGGGGGATGAGCAGTTCTTC.

The chain combines TRBV28 with TRBJ2-5, with 7 bases fitting TRBD1. The V gene's germline CDR1 is MDHEN and CDR2 SYDVKM. The trim removed 6 bases at V and 2 bases at J, leaving 12 bases unmatched. This CDR3 contains 16 residues. The chain's CDR3 is CASSLPRQGQQETQYF. DNA for the CDR3: TGTGCCAGCAGCCTACCAAGACAGGGCCAGCAAGAGACCCAGTACTTC.

This chain connects TRBV19 to TRBJ1-2; 9 nucleotides align to TRBD1. CDR3 size: 16 residues. Germline V gene lookup returns CDR1 LNHDA and CDR2 SQIVND (reference sequence). V shed 1 base, J shed 4 bases, and the junction held 7 bases outside the gene matches. The CDR3 nucleotides are TGTGCCAGTAGTATAGGGACAGGGGCCCAGGGCTATGGCTACACCTTC. Its translation is CASSIGTGAQGYGYTF.

This clone was observed once. The chain recombines TRBV29-1 with TRBJ1-4, with TRBD1 identical over 10 bases. CDR1 is SQVTM and CDR2 is ANQGSEA in the germline V gene. The V gene end was trimmed by 6 bases and the J gene end by 7 bases; junction bases not matched to a gene: 8. CDR3 length: 14 residues. The CDR3 nucleotides read TGCAGCGTGCACCTGGGACAGGGGATTGAAAAACTGTTTTTT. Its protein product is CSVHLGQGIEKLFF.

The rearrangement uses TRBV28 and TRBJ1-3; TRBD1 might be the D (5 bases). The germline gives CDR1 MDHEN, CDR2 SYDVKM. Deletions cut 4 bases from V and 0 bases from J, with 16 bases between. The CDR3 extends over 17 amino acids. CDR3: CASSSPGEGVSGNTIYF. CDR3 coding DNA: TGTGCCAGCAGTTCCCCGGGGGAGGGCGTCTCTGGAAACACCATATATTTT.

The rearrangement uses TRBV30 and TRBJ2-1; the D gene is possibly TRBD1 (6 bases). CDR3 length: 11 residues. CDR1 is GTSNPN and CDR2 is SVGIG in the germline V gene (reference sequence). Trimming removed 1 base from V and 12 bases from J, with 10 bases in between. The CDR3 loop reads CAWSGQARQFF. CDR3 sequence (DNA): TGTGCCTGGAGTGGACAGGCGCGGCAGTTCTTC. Drawing the rest from reference TRBV30 and TRBJ2-1, the complete variable domain is SQTIHQWPATLVQPVGSPLSLECTVEGTSNPNLYWYRQAAGRGLQLLFYSVGIGQISSEVPQNLSASRPQDRQFILSSKKLLLSDSGFYLCAWSGQARQFFGPGTRLTVL.

The V gene is TRBV6-6, the J gene TRBJ2-7; D unresolved. Trimming stripped 4 bases from V and 7 bases from J, with 11 bases between. The CDR3 consists of 12 residues. CDR1 is MNHNY, CDR2 SVGAGI, per germline (reference sequence). CDR3: CASSSGPTEQYF. The CDR3 coding sequence is TGTGCCAGCAGTTCCGGGCCCACGGAGCAGTACTTC.

The gene calls are TRBV28 and TRBJ1-1; TRBD1 might be the D (6 bases). Germline CDR1 and CDR2: MDHEN and SYDVKM. The V end lost 6 bases, the J end lost 1 base, and 27 bases lay between the germline ends. This CDR3 has 19 residues. The CDR3 sequence: CASSPRLNPRGGWNTEAFF. The CDR3 DNA reads as TGTGCCAGCAGCCCCAGACTAAACCCCAGGGGAGGATGGAACACTGAAGCTTTCTTT.

This rearrangement joins TRBV15 to TRBJ1-3, with D maybe TRBD1 (6 bases). The CDR3 has 16 residues. Per the germline V gene, CDR1 is LNHNV and CDR2 is YYDKDF (reference sequence). Trimming removed 5 bases at V and 0 bases at J, with 14 bases between. The CDR3 loop reads CATSRGQRTSGNTIYF. In nucleotides, the CDR3 is TGTGCCACCAGCCGCGGACAGAGAACCTCTGGAAACACCATATATTTT.

The chain couples TRBV28 to TRBJ1-1, with TRBD1 as a possible D gene (5 bases). The CDR3 sequence is 15 residues long. Trimming took off 4 bases at V and 4 bases at J, with 16 bases between the two ends. Germline values: CDR1 MDHEN, CDR2 SYDVKM. CDR3 amino acids: CASSWMNLRGTEAFF. The CDR3 bases are TGTGCCAGCAGTTGGATGAATCTAAGGGGCACTGAAGCTTTCTTT. Full variable domain (rest looked up from reference TRBV28 and TRBJ1-1): DVKVTQSSRYLVKRTGEKVFLECVQDMDHENMFWYRQDPGLGLRLIYFSYDVKMKEKGDIPEGYSVSREKKERFSLILESASTNQTSMYLCASSWMNLRGTEAFFGQGTRLTVV.

The rearrangement joins TRBV28 to TRBJ2-7; TRBD2 aligns across 11 bases. CDR3 size: 18 residues. The germline gives CDR1 MDHEN, CDR2 SYDVKM. V lost 6 bases and J lost 4; bases outside the gene matches: 17. CDR3 in DNA: TGTGCCAGCAGACCCAATCCGGGACTAGCGGTTCCCCATTACGAGCAGTACTTC. The encoded protein is CASRPNPGLAVPHYEQYF.